This T cell receptor (beta chain) emerged from a study of T cells expressing NK-cell markers. In the study overall: The study drew TCR beta repertoires from sorted CD3+CD56+NKG2C+, CD3+CD56+NKG2C- and CD3+CD56-NKG2C+ T cells.

In generating TCR beta cDNA, 5'RACE template switching with UMIs was used. No DNA is given; TCRdb re-called the 5' RACE reads and lists each CDR3 protein once. The data show some 500,000 distinct CDR3 sequences, and the top ten clones hold roughly 1.4%. The CDR3 extends over 17 amino acids. Germline lookup yields CDR1 SGHDN and CDR2 FVKESK. General study findings and limits: HCMV specificity of expanded NKG2C+ T cell clones remained unclear. Top CD8+ clonotypes included the dominant CD3+CD56+NKG2C+ clonotypes in six donors.

About this clonotype itself: What it binds is not known.

The gene calls are TRBV14 and TRBJ2-3; the D call from TCRdb, TRBD2, cannot be confirmed without DNA. This sequence was found in a woman between 50 and 59 years old in good health. What was sequenced was blood T cells: a sorted CD56 or NKG2C T cell subset, CD4+ or CD8+ T cells, or bulk PBMC T cells (not recorded which). This CDR3 reads CASSQEEADLLTDTQYF.